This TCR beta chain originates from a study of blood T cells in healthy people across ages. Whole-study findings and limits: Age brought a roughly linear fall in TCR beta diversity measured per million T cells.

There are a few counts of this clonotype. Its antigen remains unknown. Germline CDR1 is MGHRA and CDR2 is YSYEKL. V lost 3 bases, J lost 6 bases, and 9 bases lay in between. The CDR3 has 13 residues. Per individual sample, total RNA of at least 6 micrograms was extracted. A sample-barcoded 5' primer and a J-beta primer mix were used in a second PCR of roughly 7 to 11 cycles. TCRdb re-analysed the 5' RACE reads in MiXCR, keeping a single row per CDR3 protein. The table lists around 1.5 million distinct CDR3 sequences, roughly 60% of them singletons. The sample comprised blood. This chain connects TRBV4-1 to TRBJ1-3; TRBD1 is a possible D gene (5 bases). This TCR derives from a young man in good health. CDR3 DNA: TGCGCCAGCAGCCAGGACATAACAAACACCATATATTTT. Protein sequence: CASSQDITNTIYF.